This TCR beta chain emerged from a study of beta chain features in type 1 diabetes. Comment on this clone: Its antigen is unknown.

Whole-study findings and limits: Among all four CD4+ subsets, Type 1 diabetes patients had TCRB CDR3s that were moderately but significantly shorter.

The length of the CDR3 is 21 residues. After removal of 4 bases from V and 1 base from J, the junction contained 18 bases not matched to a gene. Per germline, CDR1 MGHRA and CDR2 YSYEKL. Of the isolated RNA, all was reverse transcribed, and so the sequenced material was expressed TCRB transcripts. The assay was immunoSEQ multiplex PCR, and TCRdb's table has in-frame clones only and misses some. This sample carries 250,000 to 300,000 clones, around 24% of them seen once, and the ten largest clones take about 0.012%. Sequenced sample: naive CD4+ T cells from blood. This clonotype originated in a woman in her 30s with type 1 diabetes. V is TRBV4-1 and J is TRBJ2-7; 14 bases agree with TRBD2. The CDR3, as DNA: TGCGCCAGCAGCCGAGTAAGACTAGCGGGAGGGCAAACTAGAGTTTCCTACGAGCAGTACTTC. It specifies CASSRVRLAGGQTRVSYEQYF.